This T cell receptor (beta chain) derives from a study of cytomegalovirus exposure and HLA in healthy donors. Findings and caveats of the study: In an earlier analysis, about 87% or about 30%: the productive usage of most TCR beta V segments.

On this clone itself: No antigen is known for it.

This PCR relied on a set of 60 Vbeta primers and 13 Jbeta primers. Measured with immunoSEQ multiplex PCR; TCRdb has only the in-frame clones, and not every one. The data contain 85,000 to 100,000 clones, approximately 84% of them singletons. The origin of this receptor is a girl aged 2 to 9 in good health and CMV-seropositive. Sequencing was carried out using PBMCs.

The CDR3 DNA sequence: TGTGCCTTCGATCACTTAACAGGGGAGGCCCAGCATTTT. As protein: CAFDHLTGEAQHF. The chain couples TRBV30 to TRBJ1-5; 7 bases match TRBD1. Germline trimming cut 7 bases from V and 11 bases from J; bases unmatched to any gene: 14. Germline CDR1 is GTSNPN and CDR2 is SVGIG (reference sequence). This CDR3 is 13 amino acids long.